The text below deals with one TCR beta chain. CDR1 MDHEN and CDR2 SYDVKM come from the germline V gene. CDR3 length: 14 amino acids. J was trimmed by 13 bases and V by 5 bases; bases with no gene match: 13. The data belong to a study of blood T cell repertoires in COVID-19. About the research overall: The samples span acute and convalescent COVID-19 from the United States, Italy and Spain.

Method: immunoSEQ multiplex PCR; TCRdb's copy keeps in-frame clones and lacks some. The sample has 470,000 or so clones, 70% to 90% seen once; the top ten hold under 2%. The receptor comes from a woman aged 18-29 years with acute COVID-19. The chain couples TRBV28 to TRBJ1-4, with 7 bases aligning to TRBD1. Sequenced input: PBMCs or T cells enriched from blood (not recorded which). The CDR3 sequence: CASSPPGTALLLFF. The DNA of the CDR3 is TGTGCCAGCAGTCCACCCGGGACAGCATTACTACTGTTTTTT.